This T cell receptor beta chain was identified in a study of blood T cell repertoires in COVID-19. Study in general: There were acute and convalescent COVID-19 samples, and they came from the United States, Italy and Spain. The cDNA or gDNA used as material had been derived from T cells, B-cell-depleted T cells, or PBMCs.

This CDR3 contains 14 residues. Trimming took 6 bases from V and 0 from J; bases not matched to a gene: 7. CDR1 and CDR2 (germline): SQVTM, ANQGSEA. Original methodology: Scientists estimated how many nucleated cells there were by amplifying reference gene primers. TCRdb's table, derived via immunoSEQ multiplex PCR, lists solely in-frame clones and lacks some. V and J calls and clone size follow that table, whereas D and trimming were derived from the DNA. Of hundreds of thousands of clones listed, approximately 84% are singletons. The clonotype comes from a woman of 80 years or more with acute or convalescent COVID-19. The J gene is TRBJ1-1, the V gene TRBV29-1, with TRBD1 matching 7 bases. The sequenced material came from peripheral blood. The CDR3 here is CSVRTGSMNTEAFF. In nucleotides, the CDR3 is TGCAGCGTCCGGACAGGCTCAATGAACACTGAAGCTTTCTTT.